A few counts support the clone carrying this TCR beta chain. Its antigen is currently unknown. The data stem from a study of beta chain features in type 1 diabetes. Study-wide results and caveats: Across all four CD4+ subsets, people with type 1 diabetes showed modestly shorter TCRB CDR3s. High TCR expression in some cells could lead to their over-representation in cDNA sequencing.

The entirety of the isolated RNA underwent reverse transcription, so expressed TCRB transcripts were sequenced. TCRdb keeps only in-frame clones here, not all; method: immunoSEQ multiplex PCR. The profile shows about 360,000 clones, roughly 12% of them singletons. Germline CDR1 reads SGHDT; CDR2 reads YYEEEE. This CDR3 has 12 amino acids. Trimming removed 0 bases at V and 15 bases at J, with 13 bases between. Based on CD45RO/CCR7/CD25/CD127/CD95/CD27, CD4+ regulatory, stem cell-like memory, naive and central memory cells were sorted. The sequence came from a man younger than 30 in good health. The chain employs TRBV5-6 and TRBJ2-1; D is perhaps TRBD1 (5 bases). The sample comprised naive CD4+ T cells from blood. The CDR3 DNA is TGTGCCAGCAGCTTGGAGGGCAGGGTCGGGTTCTTC. Translation: CASSLEGRVGFF.